These 19 T cell receptor beta chains originate from one sample sequenced in a study of identical twins. TCRdb fed the 5' RACE reads into MiXCR, producing one record per CDR3 protein. The sample has 500,000 or so distinct CDR3 sequences; roughly an eighth are singletons. This same sample was also part of a study on yellow fever vaccine responses in identical twins.

The sequenced material came from CD4+ T cells sorted from blood. The receptor set was obtained from a young woman in good health.

The chain uses TRBV12-3 or TRBV12-4 and TRBJ1-5; 9 bases map to TRBD1. V shed 5 bases and J 3 bases; nucleotides not matched to a gene: 2. The CDR3 extends over 14 amino acids. The CDR3 DNA is TGTGCCAGCAGTCGGGACAGGGTCAATCAGCCCCAGCATTTT. Translated, it gives CASSRDRVNQPQHF.

In this sample, this clonotype turned up a few times. This chain connects TRBV10-3 to TRBJ2-7; D remains ambiguous. The CDR3 length is 12 residues. Trimming took 0 bases from V and 5 from J, leaving 5 bases between them. From germline, CDR1 is ENHRY and CDR2 SYGVKD. This CDR3 reads CAISESNHEQYF. In DNA, the CDR3 is TGTGCCATCAGTGAGTCGAATCACGAGCAGTACTTC.

The table lists this clonotype with many counts. The chain uses TRBV7-9 and TRBJ2-5; TRBD1 matches at 8 bases. The junction had 10 bases not matched to a gene; V was cut back by 8 bases and J by 5 bases. This CDR3 has 14 residues. CDR1 SEHNR and CDR2 FQNEAQ come from the germline V gene (reference sequence). CDR3 in amino acids: CASLRQGSSETQYF. The CDR3 DNA follows: TGTGCCAGCCTAAGACAGGGGAGCTCGGAGACCCAGTACTTC.

This clonotype was detected a few times. This chain joins TRBV5-4 and TRBJ2-1; TRBD2 matches 8 bases. V shed 4 bases, J shed 5 bases, and the junction held 5 bases outside the gene matches. The germline V gene encodes CDR1 SGHNT and CDR2 YYREEE (reference sequence). There are 14 residues in the CDR3. This CDR3 reads CASSLKRGHNEQFF. For the CDR3, the DNA is TGTGCCAGCAGCCTGAAGCGGGGGCACAATGAGCAGTTCTTC.

This clonotype showed up just a few times. The V gene is TRBV12-3 or TRBV12-4, the J gene TRBJ2-5; 12 bases are shared with TRBD2. The trim removed 6 bases at V and 5 bases at J, leaving 7 bases unmatched. The CDR3 runs to 15 residues. CDR3 in DNA: TGTGCCAGCAGCCAGACTAGCGGGGGACGGGAGACCCAGTACTTC. Residues: CASSQTSGGRETQYF.

This clonotype was recorded at least ten times. This chain connects TRBV7-2 to TRBJ2-1; a possible D gene is TRBD2 (5 bases). Trimming shortened V by 1 base and J by 10 bases, and 14 bases separated the two germline ends. Germline CDR1 SGHTA, CDR2 FQGNSA. This CDR3 comprises 14 residues. CDR3 coding DNA: TGTGCCAGCAGCTTAGTACAGCCTAGCCGCGAGCAGTTCTTC. As protein: CASSLVQPSREQFF.

This clonotype showed up just a few times. The V gene is TRBV25-1, the J gene TRBJ1-1; 7 bases agree with TRBD1. Germline CDR1 and CDR2: MGHDK and SYGVNS. The CDR3 has 14 amino acids. J lost 4 bases, V lost 7 bases, and 9 bases had no gene match. The DNA for the CDR3 is TGTGCCAGCACAACGAGGGGGCGCGGCACTGAAGCTTTCTTT. It yields the protein CASTTRGRGTEAFF.

The rearrangement joins TRBV20-1 to TRBJ2-1; no clear D gene. Germline V lookup: CDR1 DFQATT, CDR2 SNEGSKA (reference sequence). CDR3 length equals 10 residues. V was trimmed by 7 bases and J by 12 bases, leaving 13 bases between them. CDR3 DNA: TGCAGTGTCACGGTAGGGTTGCAGTTCTTC. It translates to CSVTVGLQFF.

This clonotype was detected many times. The V and J genes are TRBV7-9 and TRBJ2-2; D perhaps matches TRBD1 (5 bases). V shed 3 bases and J shed 0 bases, with 5 bases lying between them. Germline CDR1 reads SEHNR; CDR2 reads FQNEAQ (reference sequence). The CDR3 sequence is 14 residues long. CDR3 DNA: TGTGCCAGCAGCTTGACAGCGAACACCGGGGAGCTGTTTTTT. Amino acids: CASSLTANTGELFF.

Only a few counts were recorded for this clonotype. V usage is TRBV2 and J usage is TRBJ2-2; 11 nucleotides line up with TRBD2. Looked up from germline, CDR1 is SNHLY and CDR2 is FYNNEI. This CDR3 has 16 residues. J was trimmed by 1 base and V by 6 bases; bases with no gene match: 4. CDR3 loop: CASSTTSGGNTGELFF. CDR3 nucleotide sequence: TGTGCCAGCAGCACCACTAGCGGGGGGAACACCGGGGAGCTGTTTTTT.

This clonotype was seen repeatedly, ten times or more. This rearrangement joins TRBV5-5 to TRBJ1-5; D call uncertain. The CDR3 is 15 residues long. Trimming shortened V by 0 bases and J by 0 bases, and 7 bases separated the two germline ends. Per the germline V gene, CDR1 is SGHKS and CDR2 is YYEKEE (reference sequence). The CDR3: CASSLAEGSNQPQHF. The CDR3 nucleotides are TGTGCCAGCAGCTTGGCCGAGGGTAGCAATCAGCCCCAGCATTTT.

The chain combines TRBV15 with TRBJ2-6, with D possibly being TRBD2 (5 bases). The CDR3 consists of 17 residues. Germline V gene sequence: CDR1 LNHNV, CDR2 YYDKDF (reference sequence). V dropped 3 bases and J dropped 2 bases, with 14 bases sitting between them. CDR3 loop: CATSRDFGDTGANVLTF. The DNA of the CDR3 is TGTGCCACCAGCAGGGACTTCGGGGATACTGGGGCCAACGTCCTGACTTTC.

CDR3 amino acids: CASSYSPGLNSPLHF. The CDR3 bases are TGTGCCAGCAGTTACTCACCAGGGTTGAATTCACCCCTCCACTTT. This chain uses TRBV6-5 with TRBJ1-6; possibly TRBD1 for D (5 bases). The CDR3 spans 15 residues. Germline assignment: CDR1 MNHEY and CDR2 SVGAGI. Trimming stripped 0 bases from V and 7 bases from J, with 10 bases between.

This clonotype was seen only a few times. DNA of the CDR3: TGTGCCAGCAGTCGGACAGACTACACCGGGGAGCTGTTTTTT. This sequence encodes CASSRTDYTGELFF. The chain combines TRBV12-3 or TRBV12-4 with TRBJ2-2; possible D gene TRBD1, 6 bases. CDR3 length: 14 amino acids. V was clipped by 5 bases and J by 3 bases, with 10 bases between them.

In its sample, this clonotype was seen a few times. The gene calls are TRBV3-1 and TRBJ2-3; 9 bases are a match to TRBD2. The CDR3 extends over 17 amino acids. Trimming cost V 2 bases and J 0 bases; bases outside gene matches: 6. In germline, CDR1 is LGHDT, CDR2 YNNKEL (reference sequence). The CDR3 DNA is TGTGCCAGCAGCCAAAGGCGGCTAGCGGGAAGCACAGATACGCAGTATTTT. Protein: CASSQRRLAGSTDTQYF.

This clonotype was observed at least ten times. The chain carries TRBV20-1 and TRBJ2-4; D perhaps matches TRBD2 (7 bases). Trimming pared 3 bases from V and 7 bases from J, leaving 13 bases between. The CDR3 is 13 amino acids. CDR1 is DFQATT and CDR2 is SNEGSKA in the germline V gene (reference sequence). The CDR3 DNA follows: TGCAGTGCTAGCGGGAGGAGGGGGAACATTCAGTACTTC. Translating it yields CSASGRRGNIQYF.

The rearrangement links TRBV7-6 to TRBJ2-5, with TRBD1 matching over 9 bases. The junction had 3 bases not matched to a gene; V was cut back by 5 bases and J by 5 bases. CDR3 length equals 13 residues. The germline V gene encodes CDR1 SGHVS and CDR2 FNYEAQ. In DNA form, the CDR3 reads TGTGCCAGCAGCACAGGGGGCATGGAGACCCAGTACTTC. Translating it yields CASSTGGMETQYF.

The chain links TRBV12-3 or TRBV12-4 to TRBJ2-3, with a possible D match to TRBD1 (6 bases). This CDR3 has 14 residues. Trimming removed 4 bases from V and 3 bases from J, with 11 bases in between. This chain's CDR3 is CASSSSRGTDTQYF. DNA for the CDR3: TGTGCCAGCAGTTCGAGTAGGGGGACAGATACGCAGTATTTT.

V gene TRBV20-1 combines with J gene TRBJ2-3, with 9 bases identical to TRBD1. The CDR3 contains 16 residues. CDR1 and CDR2 from the germline V gene are DFQATT and SNEGSKA (reference sequence). The ends lost 3 bases at V and 2 bases at J; junction bases unmatched: 9. The CDR3 is CSASSGQGSPTDTQYF. The CDR3, as DNA: TGCAGTGCTAGTTCAGGACAGGGGTCCCCCACAGATACGCAGTATTTT.